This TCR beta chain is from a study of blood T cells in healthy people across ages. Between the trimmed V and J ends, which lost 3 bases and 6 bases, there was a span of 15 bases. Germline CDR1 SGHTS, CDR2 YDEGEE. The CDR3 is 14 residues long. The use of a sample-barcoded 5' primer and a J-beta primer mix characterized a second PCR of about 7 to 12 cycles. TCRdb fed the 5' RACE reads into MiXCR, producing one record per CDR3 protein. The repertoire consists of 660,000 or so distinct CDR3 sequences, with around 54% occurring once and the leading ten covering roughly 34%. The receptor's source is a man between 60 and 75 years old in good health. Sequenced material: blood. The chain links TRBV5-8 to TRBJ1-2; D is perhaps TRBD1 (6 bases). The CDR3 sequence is CASSYRTVRDGYTF. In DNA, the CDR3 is TGTGCCAGCAGCTACCGGACAGTTCGAGATGGCTACACCTTC.